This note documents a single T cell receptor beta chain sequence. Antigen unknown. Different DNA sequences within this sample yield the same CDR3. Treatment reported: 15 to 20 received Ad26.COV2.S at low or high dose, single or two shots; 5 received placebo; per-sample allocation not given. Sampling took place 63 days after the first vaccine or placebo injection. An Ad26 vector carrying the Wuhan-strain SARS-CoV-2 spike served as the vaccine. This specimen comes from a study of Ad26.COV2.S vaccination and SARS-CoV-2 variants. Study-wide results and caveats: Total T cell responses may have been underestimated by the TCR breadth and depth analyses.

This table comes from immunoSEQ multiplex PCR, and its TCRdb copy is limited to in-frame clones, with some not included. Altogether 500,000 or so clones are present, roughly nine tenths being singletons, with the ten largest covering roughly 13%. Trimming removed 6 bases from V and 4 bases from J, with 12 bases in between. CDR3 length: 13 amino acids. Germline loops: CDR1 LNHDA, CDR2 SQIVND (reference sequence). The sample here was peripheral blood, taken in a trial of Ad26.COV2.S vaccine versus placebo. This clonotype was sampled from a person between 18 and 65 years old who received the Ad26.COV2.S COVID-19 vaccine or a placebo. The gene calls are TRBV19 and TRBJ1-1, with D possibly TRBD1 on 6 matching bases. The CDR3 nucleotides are TGTGCCAGTAGCCAAGTCAGGGGCACTGAAGCTTTCTTT. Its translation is CASSQVRGTEAFF. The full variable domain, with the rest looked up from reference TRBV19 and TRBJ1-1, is DGGITQSPKYLFRKEGQNVTLSCEQNLNHDAMYWYRQDPGQGLRLIYYSQIVNDFQKGDIAEGYSVSREKKESFPLTVTSAQKNPTAFYLCASSQVRGTEAFFGQGTRLTVV.